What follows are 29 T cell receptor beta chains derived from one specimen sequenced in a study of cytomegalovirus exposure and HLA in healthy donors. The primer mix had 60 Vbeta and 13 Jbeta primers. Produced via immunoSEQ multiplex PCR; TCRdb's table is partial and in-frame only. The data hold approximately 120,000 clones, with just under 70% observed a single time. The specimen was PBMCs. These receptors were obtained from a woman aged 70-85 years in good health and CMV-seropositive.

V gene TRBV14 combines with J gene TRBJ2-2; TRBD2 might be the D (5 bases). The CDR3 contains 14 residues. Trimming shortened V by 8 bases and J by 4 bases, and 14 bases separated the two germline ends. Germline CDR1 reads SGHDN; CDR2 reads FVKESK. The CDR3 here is CASSRRAGTGELFF. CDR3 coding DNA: TGTGCCAGCTCTCGGCGGGCGGGCACCGGGGAGCTGTTTTTT.

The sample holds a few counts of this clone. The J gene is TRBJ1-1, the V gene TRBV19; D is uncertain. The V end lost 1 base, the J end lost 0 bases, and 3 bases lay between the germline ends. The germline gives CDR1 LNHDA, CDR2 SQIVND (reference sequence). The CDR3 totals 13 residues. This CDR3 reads CASSIGVNTEAFF. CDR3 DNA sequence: TGTGCCAGTAGTATAGGAGTGAACACTGAAGCTTTCTTT.

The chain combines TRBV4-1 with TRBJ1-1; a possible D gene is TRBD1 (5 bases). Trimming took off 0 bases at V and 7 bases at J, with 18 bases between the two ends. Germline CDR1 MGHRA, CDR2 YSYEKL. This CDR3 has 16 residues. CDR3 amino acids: CASSQDGASLLIEAFF. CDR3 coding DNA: TGCGCCAGCAGCCAAGATGGGGCCAGCTTGCTTATTGAAGCTTTCTTT.

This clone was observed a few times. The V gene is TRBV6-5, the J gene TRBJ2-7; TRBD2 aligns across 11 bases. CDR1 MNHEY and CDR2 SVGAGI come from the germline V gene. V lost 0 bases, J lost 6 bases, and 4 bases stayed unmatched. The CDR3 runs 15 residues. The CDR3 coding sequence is TGTGCCAGCAGTTACTCGGTAGCGGGGGGGTCCGAGCAGTACTTC. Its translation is CASSYSVAGGSEQYF.

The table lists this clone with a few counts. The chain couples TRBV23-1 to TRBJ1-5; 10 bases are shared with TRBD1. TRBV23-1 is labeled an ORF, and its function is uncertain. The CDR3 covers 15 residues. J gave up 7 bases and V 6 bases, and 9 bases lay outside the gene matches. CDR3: CASRTGTGVYQPQHF. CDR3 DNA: TGCGCCAGCAGAACCGGGACAGGGGTTTACCAGCCCCAGCATTTT.

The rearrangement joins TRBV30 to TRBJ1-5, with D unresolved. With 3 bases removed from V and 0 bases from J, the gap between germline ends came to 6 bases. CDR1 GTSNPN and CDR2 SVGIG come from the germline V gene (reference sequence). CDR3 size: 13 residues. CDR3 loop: CAWSQDSNQPQHF. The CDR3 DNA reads TGTGCCTGGAGCCAGGATAGCAATCAGCCCCAGCATTTT.

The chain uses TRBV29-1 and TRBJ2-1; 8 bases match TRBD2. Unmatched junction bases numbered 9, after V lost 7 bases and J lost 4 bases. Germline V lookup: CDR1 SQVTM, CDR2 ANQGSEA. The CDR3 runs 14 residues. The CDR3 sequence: CSARRAGAYNEQFF. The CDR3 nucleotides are TGCAGCGCCAGACGAGCGGGGGCTTACAATGAGCAGTTCTTC.

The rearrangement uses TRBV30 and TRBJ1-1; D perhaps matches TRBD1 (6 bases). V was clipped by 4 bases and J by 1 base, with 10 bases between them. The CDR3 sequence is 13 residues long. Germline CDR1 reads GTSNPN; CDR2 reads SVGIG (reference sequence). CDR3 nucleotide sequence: TGTGCCTGGATGGGGGCAGCGAACACTGAAGCTTTCTTT. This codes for CAWMGAANTEAFF.

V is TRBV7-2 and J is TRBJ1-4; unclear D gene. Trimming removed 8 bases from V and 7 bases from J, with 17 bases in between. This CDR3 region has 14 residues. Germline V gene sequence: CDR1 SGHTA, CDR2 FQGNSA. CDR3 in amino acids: CASFDGRYSEKLFF. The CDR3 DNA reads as TGTGCCAGCTTTGACGGGAGGTATAGTGAAAAACTGTTTTTT.

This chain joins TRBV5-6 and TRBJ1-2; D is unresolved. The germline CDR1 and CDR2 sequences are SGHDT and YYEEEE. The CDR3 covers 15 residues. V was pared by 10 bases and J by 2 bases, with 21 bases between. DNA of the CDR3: TGTGCCGGGAGTCATCGAGGCGGATTAAACTATGGCTACACCTTC. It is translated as CAGSHRGGLNYGYTF.

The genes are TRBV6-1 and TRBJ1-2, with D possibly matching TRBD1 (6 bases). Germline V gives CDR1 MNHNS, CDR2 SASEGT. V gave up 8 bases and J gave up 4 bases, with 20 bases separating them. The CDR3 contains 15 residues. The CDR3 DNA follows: TGTGCCAGCCCCCGGGGGGACACCCCTGGCTATGGCTACACCTTC. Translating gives CASPRGDTPGYGYTF.

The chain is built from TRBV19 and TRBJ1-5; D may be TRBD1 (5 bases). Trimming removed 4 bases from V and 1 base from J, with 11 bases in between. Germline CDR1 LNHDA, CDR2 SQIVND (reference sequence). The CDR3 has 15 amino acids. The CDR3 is CASSKGSGSNQPQHF. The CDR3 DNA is TGTGCCAGTAGTAAGGGGAGCGGGAGCAATCAGCCCCAGCATTTT. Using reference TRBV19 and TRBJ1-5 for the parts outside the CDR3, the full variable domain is DGGITQSPKYLFRKEGQNVTLSCEQNLNHDAMYWYRQDPGQGLRLIYYSQIVNDFQKGDIAEGYSVSREKKESFPLTVTSAQKNPTAFYLCASSKGSGSNQPQHFGDGTRLSIL.

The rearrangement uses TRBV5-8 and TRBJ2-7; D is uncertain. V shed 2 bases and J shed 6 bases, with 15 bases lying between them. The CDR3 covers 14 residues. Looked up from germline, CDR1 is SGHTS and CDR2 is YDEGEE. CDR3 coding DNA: TGTGCCAGCAGCTTCTATGCCGCGGATGGCGAGCAGTACTTC. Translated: CASSFYAADGEQYF.

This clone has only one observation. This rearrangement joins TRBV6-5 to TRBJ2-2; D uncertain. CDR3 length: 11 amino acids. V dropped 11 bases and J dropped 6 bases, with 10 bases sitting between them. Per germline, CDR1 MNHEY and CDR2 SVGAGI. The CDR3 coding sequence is TGTGCCTACAGTAGGTCCGGGGAGCTGTTTTTT. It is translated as CAYSRSGELFF.

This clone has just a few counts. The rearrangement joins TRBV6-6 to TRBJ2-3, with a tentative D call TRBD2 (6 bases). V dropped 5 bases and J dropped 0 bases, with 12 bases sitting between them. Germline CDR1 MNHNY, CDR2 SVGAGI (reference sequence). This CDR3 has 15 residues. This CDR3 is CASSPGDSSTDTQYF. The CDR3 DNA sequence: TGTGCCAGCAGTCCGGGGGACTCTAGCACAGATACGCAGTATTTT.

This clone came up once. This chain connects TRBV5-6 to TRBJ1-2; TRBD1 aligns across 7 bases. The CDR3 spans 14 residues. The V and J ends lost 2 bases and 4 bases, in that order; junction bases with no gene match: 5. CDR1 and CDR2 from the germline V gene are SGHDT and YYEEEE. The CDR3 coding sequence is TGTGCCAGCAGCTTCACGGACAGGCGCTATGGCTACACCTTC. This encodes CASSFTDRRYGYTF.

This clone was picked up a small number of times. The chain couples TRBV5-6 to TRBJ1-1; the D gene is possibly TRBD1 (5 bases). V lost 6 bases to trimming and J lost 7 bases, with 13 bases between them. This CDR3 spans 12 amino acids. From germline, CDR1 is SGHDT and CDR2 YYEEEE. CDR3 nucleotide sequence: TGTGCCAGCATCCCGGGGGGATTTGAAGCTTTCTTT. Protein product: CASIPGGFEAFF. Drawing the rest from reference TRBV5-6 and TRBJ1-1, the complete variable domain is DAGVTQSPTHLIKTRGQQVTLRCSPKSGHDTVSWYQQALGQGPQFIFQYYEEEERQRGNFPDRFSGHQFPNYSSELNVNALLLGDSALYLCASIPGGFEAFFGQGTRLTVV.

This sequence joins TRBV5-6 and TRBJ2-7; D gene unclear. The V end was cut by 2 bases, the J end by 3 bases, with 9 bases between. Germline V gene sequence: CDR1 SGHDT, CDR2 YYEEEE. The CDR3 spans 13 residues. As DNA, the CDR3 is TGTGCCAGCAGCTTCCAAACTGGCTACGAGCAGTACTTC. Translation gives CASSFQTGYEQYF.

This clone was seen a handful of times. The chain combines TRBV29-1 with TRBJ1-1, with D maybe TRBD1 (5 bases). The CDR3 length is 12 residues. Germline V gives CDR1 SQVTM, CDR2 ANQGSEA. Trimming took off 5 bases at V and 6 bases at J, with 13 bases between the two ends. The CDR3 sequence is CSVSAGRAEAFF. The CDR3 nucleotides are TGCAGCGTTTCGGCGGGACGGGCTGAAGCTTTCTTT.

The DNA for the CDR3 is TGTGCCAGTAGTATAGATTACAGGGACTCCTACAATGAGCAGTTCTTC. Translation: CASSIDYRDSYNEQFF. V usage is TRBV19 and J usage is TRBJ2-1, with a weak D call TRBD1 (6 bases). The CDR3 consists of 16 residues. Trimming removed 0 bases at V and 0 bases at J, with 9 bases between. The germline CDR1 and CDR2 sequences are LNHDA and SQIVND (reference sequence). The full variable domain, rest sourced from reference TRBV19 and TRBJ2-1, is DGGITQSPKYLFRKEGQNVTLSCEQNLNHDAMYWYRQDPGQGLRLIYYSQIVNDFQKGDIAEGYSVSREKKESFPLTVTSAQKNPTAFYLCASSIDYRDSYNEQFFGPGTRLTVL.

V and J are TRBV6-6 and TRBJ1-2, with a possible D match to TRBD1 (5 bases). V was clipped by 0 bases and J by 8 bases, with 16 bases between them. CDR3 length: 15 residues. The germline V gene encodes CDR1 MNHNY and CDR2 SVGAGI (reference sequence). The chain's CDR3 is CASSYSHSQGSGYTF. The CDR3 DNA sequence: TGTGCCAGCAGTTACTCCCACTCTCAGGGTAGCGGCTACACCTTC.

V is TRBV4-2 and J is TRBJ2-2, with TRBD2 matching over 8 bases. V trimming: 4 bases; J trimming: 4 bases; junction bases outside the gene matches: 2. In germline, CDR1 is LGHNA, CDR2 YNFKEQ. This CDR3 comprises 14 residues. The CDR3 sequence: CASSLGLATGELFF. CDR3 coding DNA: TGTGCCAGCAGCCTTGGACTAGCCACCGGGGAGCTGTTTTTT.

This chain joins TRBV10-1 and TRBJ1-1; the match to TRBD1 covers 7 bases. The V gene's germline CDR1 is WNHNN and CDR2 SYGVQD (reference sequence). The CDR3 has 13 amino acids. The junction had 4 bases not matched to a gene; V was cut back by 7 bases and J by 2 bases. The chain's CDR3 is CASTDRVNTEAFF. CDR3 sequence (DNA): TGCGCCAGCACAGACAGGGTAAACACTGAAGCTTTCTTT.

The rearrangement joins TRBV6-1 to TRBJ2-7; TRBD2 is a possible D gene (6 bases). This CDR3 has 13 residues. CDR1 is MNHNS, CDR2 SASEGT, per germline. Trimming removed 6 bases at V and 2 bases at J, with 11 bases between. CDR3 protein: CASRNGGTYEQYF. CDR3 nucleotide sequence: TGTGCCAGCAGGAACGGGGGAACCTACGAGCAGTACTTC.

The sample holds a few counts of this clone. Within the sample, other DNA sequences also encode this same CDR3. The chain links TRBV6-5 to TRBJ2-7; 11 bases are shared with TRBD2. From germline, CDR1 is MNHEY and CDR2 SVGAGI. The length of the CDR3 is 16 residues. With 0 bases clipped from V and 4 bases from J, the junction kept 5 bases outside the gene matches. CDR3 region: CASSYSRTSGGYEQYF. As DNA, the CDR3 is TGTGCCAGCAGTTACTCGAGAACTAGCGGGGGTTACGAGCAGTACTTC.

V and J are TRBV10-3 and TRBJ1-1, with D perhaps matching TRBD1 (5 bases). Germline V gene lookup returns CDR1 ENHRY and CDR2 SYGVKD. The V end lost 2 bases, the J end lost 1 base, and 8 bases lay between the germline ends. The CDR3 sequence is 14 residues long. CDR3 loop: CAISEVGENTEAFF. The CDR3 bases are TGTGCCATCAGTGAGGTAGGGGAGAACACTGAAGCTTTCTTT.

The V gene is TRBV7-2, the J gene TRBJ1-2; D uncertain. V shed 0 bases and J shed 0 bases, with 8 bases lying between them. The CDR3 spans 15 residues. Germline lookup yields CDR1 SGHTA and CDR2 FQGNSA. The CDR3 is CASSLATPANYGYTF. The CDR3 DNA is TGTGCCAGCAGCTTAGCTACCCCGGCTAACTATGGCTACACCTTC.

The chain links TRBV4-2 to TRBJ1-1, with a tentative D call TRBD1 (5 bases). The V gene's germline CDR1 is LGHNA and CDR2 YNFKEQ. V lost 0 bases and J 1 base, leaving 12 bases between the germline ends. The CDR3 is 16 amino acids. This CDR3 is CASSQDQGGSNTEAFF. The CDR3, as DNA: TGTGCCAGCAGCCAAGATCAGGGAGGCTCGAACACTGAAGCTTTCTTT.

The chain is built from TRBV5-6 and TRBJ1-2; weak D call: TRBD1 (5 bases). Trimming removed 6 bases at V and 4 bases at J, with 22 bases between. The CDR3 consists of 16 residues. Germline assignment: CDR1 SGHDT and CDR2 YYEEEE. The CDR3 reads CASTTKSGTVVYGYTF. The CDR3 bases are TGTGCCAGCACCACTAAGTCCGGGACTGTGGTCTATGGCTACACCTTC. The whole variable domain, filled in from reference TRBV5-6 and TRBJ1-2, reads DAGVTQSPTHLIKTRGQQVTLRCSPKSGHDTVSWYQQALGQGPQFIFQYYEEEERQRGNFPDRFSGHQFPNYSSELNVNALLLGDSALYLCASTTKSGTVVYGYTFGSGTRLTVV.